This TCR beta chain was found in a study of STAT3 mutations in large granular lymphocyte leukemia (dated by TCRdb to between 2017 and 2020). A note on the overall study: In roughly half of the longitudinally sequenced T-LGLL patients, canonical activating STAT3 mutations were detected. Serial deep sequencing of TCRbeta CDR3 and STAT3 was performed in patients with T-cell large granular lymphocyte leukemia to reconstruct clonal hierarchy and dynamics. Over half of the T-LGLL patients were given one or more immunosuppressive therapy regimens, and 40% of the treated patients had a hematologic response. From an initial cohort of 200 to 250 LGL patients, fewer than 20 representative T-LGLL cases were picked for longitudinal TCRbeta and STAT3 sequencing. On average, sequencing was done at 4 time points per patient, with the number of samplings ranging from 2 to 8. As controls within the study, a couple of patients with natural killer LGL leukemia were also sequenced longitudinally.

TCRbeta libraries were sequenced on an Illumina MiSeq, and an average of about 41,000 productive templates per sample was obtained. Multiplex PCR amplification was used to generate TCRbeta CDR3 libraries with the immunoSEQ assay. On the authors' methods: Repertoire diversity was calculated as previously defined, and values close to 0 indicated extremely monoclonal samples. Imported from immuneACCESS, the table was reduced by TCRdb to in-frame sequences with V and J called. These copies leave out some clones; in studies compared against another copy, an unresolved V gene accounts for under half, and the cause of the remainder is not known. V, J and clone size derive from that table, while D and trimming were established from the DNA sequence. For this sample the table gives under 15,000 clones, of which about 92% were detected only once. The top ten constitute around 33% of the sample. What the study reported, not specific to this receptor: Because no samples were available when a clone first appeared, clonal expansion had to be inferred from samplings taken at other points. At least one immunodominant TCRbeta clonotype was present in every T-LGLL patient, and multiple immunodominant subclonotypes appeared in about half of the T-LGLL patients. In about 30% of the 18 patients, TCR clonotype switching occurred after therapy, and every newly emerging clone was STAT3 wild type. Since codominant clonotypes persisted in some patients, a small but highly pathogenic clone may have gone undetected. In several patients, dominant TCR clone burden exceeded STAT3 mutant burden, suggesting STAT3 mutation arose secondarily within a pre-expanded clone. Variable intervals between samplings and differing treatment regimens complicated linking therapy response to changes in TCR clonal burden.

As for this clone: Its recognized antigen is unknown. Base qualities are not provided; no much larger clone lies one nucleotide away.

The same DNA, extracted from blood mononuclear cells, served for both the TCR sequencing and the STAT3 sequencing. The CDR3 goes from the cysteine to the phenylalanine over 13 residues. Only the CDR3 region is kept as DNA, spanning 39 bases read in frame from base 1. Germline trimming amounts to 3 bases on V and 14 bases on J, with 8 as the count of junction bases outside the gene matches. CDR1 and CDR2 (MGHDK, SYGVNS) derive from the germline V gene. This chain is built from TRBV25-1 and TRBJ2-1, with 9 junctional bases fitting TRBD1. Input material: peripheral blood mononuclear cells. The sequence was collected from a man aged 35 to 55 with T-cell large granular lymphocyte leukemia. Some clones in this sample may be carry-over from other donors' samples. The age is the age at diagnosis. The DNA sequence is TGTGCCAGCAGTGAGGGGGACAGGGCCCGGGAGTTCTTC. Its translation reads: CASSEGDRAREFF.